Detailed here is one T cell receptor beta chain. CDR1 MGHRA and CDR2 YSYEKL come from the germline V gene. Trimming stripped 1 base from V and 1 base from J, with 11 bases between. This CDR3 region has 15 residues. The data were taken from a study of blood T cell repertoires in COVID-19. Study in general: Acute and convalescent COVID-19 samples came from the United States, Italy and Spain.

Sequencing was performed with immunoSEQ multiplex PCR; in TCRdb, only in-frame clones are kept and a portion is missing. The sample records just over 250,000 clones, 80% to 90% being singletons. Sequencing input: peripheral blood. This sequence was found in a woman in her 70s with COVID-19, enrolled during active disease. The rearrangement uses TRBV4-1 and TRBJ2-7, with D possibly TRBD2 on 5 matching bases. The CDR3 DNA is TGCGCCAGCAGCCAAGGGGGAGAGTCATCCTACGAGCAGTACTTC. Protein product: CASSQGGESSYEQYF.